This T cell receptor beta chain was identified during a study of glioma-infiltrating T cells after dendritic cell vaccination. Study background: Samples are from glioblastoma patients in Phase I and II dendritic cell vaccine trials. Three intradermal dendritic cell vaccine injections were given every two weeks.

This CDR3 region has 15 residues. Per the germline V gene, CDR1 is SGDLS and CDR2 is YYNGEE. V was shortened by 4 bases and J by 2 bases, with 13 bases between the two germline ends. Sequencing used immunoSEQ multiplex PCR; TCRdb keeps in-frame clones, though not all of them. This sample has tens of thousands of clones, with around 86% found just once. This clone showed up just a few times. The chain uses TRBV9 and TRBJ1-3; D not certain. The TCR was taken from a human donor with glioblastoma. This specimen consisted of blood, obtained before dendritic cell vaccination. As DNA, the CDR3 is TGTGCCAGCAGCCCAGTTCCGAGGGCTGGAAACACCATATATTTT. This codes for CASSPVPRAGNTIYF. The variable domain in full, completed from reference TRBV9 and TRBJ1-3, reads DSGVTQTPKHLITATGQRVTLRCSPRSGDLSVYWYQQSLDQGLQFLIQYYNGEERAKGNILERFSAQQFPDLHSELNLSSLELGDSALYFCASSPVPRAGNTIYFGEGSWLTVV.